The T cell receptor (beta chain) described here comes from a study of beta chain features in type 1 diabetes. Study outcomes and limitations: Patients showed naive, central memory and Treg TCRB repertoires that appeared more similar than those of healthy donors. In every one of the four CD4+ subsets, TCRB CDR3s were moderately but significantly shorter in Type 1 diabetes patients.

The study reverse transcribed the entire isolated RNA, so it sequenced expressed TCRB transcripts. Clones were read by immunoSEQ multiplex PCR, and TCRdb kept only the in-frame ones, dropping some. The sample holds about 240,000 clones, 27% seen once. The germline CDR1 and CDR2 sequences are MNHEY and SMNVEV (reference sequence). This CDR3 is 14 amino acids long. V lost 4 bases to trimming and J lost 5 bases, with 13 bases between them. This clone was observed a handful of times. What it binds is not known. The sequence was obtained from a man aged 25 to 45 in good health. J is TRBJ2-3 and V is TRBV27; D gene unclear. The specimen sequenced was central memory CD4+ T cells from blood. CDR3 region: CASSSFGGGDTQYF. The CDR3 DNA follows: TGTGCCAGCAGTTCATTCGGTGGTGGAGATACGCAGTATTTT.